This TCR beta chain was sequenced in a study of T cells in tuberculosis. Turning to the study itself: A South African cohort included IGRA-negative adolescents, latently infected IGRA-positive adolescents and adults with active tuberculosis.

With respect to this clone: Its cognate antigen is unknown.

Only in-frame clones appear in the TCRdb table, and some are missing; sequencing was by immunoSEQ multiplex PCR. The sample has some 34,000 clones, around 92% seen once. V lost 6 bases and J lost 6; bases outside the gene matches: 9. Germline V gene sequence: CDR1 ENHRY, CDR2 SYGVKD. The CDR3 totals 14 residues. Study-wide points: GMM-specific TCRs were nearer to active tuberculosis alpha repertoires, suggesting expansion. The TCR-beta difference was not significant; alpha differences partly reflected length.

This clonotype was sampled from a donor aged 10 to 29 with latent tuberculosis or without tuberculosis infection. Some clones in this sample may be carry-over from other donors' samples. Specimen: PBMCs. The chain couples TRBV10-3 to TRBJ2-7; 9 bases align to TRBD1. CDR3 in DNA: TGTGCCATCAGACCGGGACAGGGAATCCCCGAGCAGTACTTC. Its protein product is CAIRPGQGIPEQYF.